This TCR beta chain came from a study of T-cell reconstitution after alpha-beta-depleted transplantation in children. Findings and caveats of the study: At one year after transplant, newly produced T cells mostly accounted for T-cell counts and diversity. Expanded graft clones, several hundred of them, were reportedly the source of alpha-beta T cells about two months after transplant.

In this sample, this clonotype turned up a few times. Antigen: not known. V gave up 1 base and J gave up 6 bases, with 7 bases separating them. Per the germline V gene, CDR1 is SGHTA and CDR2 is FQGNSA. This CDR3 region has 13 residues. Preparation of the TCRbeta library involved a method that used unique molecular identifiers. From the PCR reads, TCRdb called clonotypes with MiXCR, one entry per CDR3 protein. Of about 600,000 distinct CDR3 sequences in the sample, approximately 13% were seen once. Material: PBMCs, mostly from graft donor cells, obtained 360 days after TCRalphabeta/CD19-depleted stem cell transplant. The origin of this receptor is a male patient younger than 18 who had a stem cell transplant for acute myeloid leukemia, so the T cells may come from the graft donor. The chain recombines TRBV7-2 with TRBJ2-1; D is ambiguous. In nucleotides, the CDR3 is TGTGCCAGCAGCTTAGATGGTTCCAATGAGCAGTTCTTC. Translation gives CASSLDGSNEQFF.